The 20 T cell receptor beta chains presented below share a single source sample, sequenced in a study of blood T cell repertoires in COVID-19. Generated by immunoSEQ multiplex PCR, the TCRdb table keeps only in-frame clones and is missing some. The table includes about 150,000 clones, roughly 80% detected once. The sample consisted of peripheral blood. The origin of the receptors is a man between 65 and 85 years old with acute or convalescent COVID-19.

The chain couples TRBV5-6 to TRBJ1-2, with a possible D match to TRBD1 (6 bases). Trimming stripped 2 bases from V and 4 bases from J, with 9 bases between. Germline V lookup: CDR1 SGHDT, CDR2 YYEEEE. The CDR3 is made up of 13 amino acids. The CDR3: CASSFTGTYGYTF. In DNA, the CDR3 is TGTGCCAGCAGCTTTACAGGGACCTATGGCTACACCTTC. Filled out from reference TRBV5-6 and TRBJ1-2, the complete variable domain reads DAGVTQSPTHLIKTRGQQVTLRCSPKSGHDTVSWYQQALGQGPQFIFQYYEEEERQRGNFPDRFSGHQFPNYSSELNVNALLLGDSALYLCASSFTGTYGYTFGSGTRLTVV.

The rearrangement joins TRBV10-3 to TRBJ2-1; no definite D call. The germline CDR1 and CDR2 sequences are ENHRY and SYGVKD. V dropped 5 bases and J dropped 0 bases, with 8 bases sitting between them. This CDR3 contains 14 residues. This CDR3 reads CAISPASSYNEQFF. For the CDR3, the DNA is TGTGCCATCAGTCCAGCGAGCTCCTACAATGAGCAGTTCTTC.

The V call is TRBV19, the J call TRBJ1-3, with TRBD1 as a possible D gene (5 bases). The CDR3 totals 15 residues. Per the germline V gene, CDR1 is LNHDA and CDR2 is SQIVND (reference sequence). V gave up 7 bases and J gave up 2 bases, with 15 bases separating them. The CDR3 protein is CASNPTRQPGNTIYF. CDR3 DNA: TGTGCCAGTAATCCGACTCGACAGCCTGGAAACACCATATATTTT.

The chain employs TRBV7-3 and TRBJ2-7; possible D gene TRBD2, 6 bases. The V gene's germline CDR1 is SGHTA and CDR2 FQGTGA. The CDR3 is 16 amino acids. Trimming took off 5 bases at V and 0 bases at J, with 17 bases between the two ends. The CDR3 sequence is CASSPHGGVSSYEQYF. Here the CDR3 DNA reads TGTGCCAGCAGCCCCCACGGCGGGGTAAGCTCCTACGAGCAGTACTTC.

J is TRBJ2-5 and V is TRBV11-1; 11 bases map to TRBD1. This CDR3 has 16 amino acids. CDR1 and CDR2 (germline): SGHAT, FQDESV (reference sequence). The trim removed 5 bases at V and 1 base at J, leaving 6 bases unmatched. The CDR3 DNA sequence: TGTGCCAGCAGCCCAGGGACAGGGGGTTCCCAAGAGACCCAGTACTTC. This translates into CASSPGTGGSQETQYF.

This chain connects TRBV9 to TRBJ2-5; D is unresolved. Germline loops: CDR1 SGDLS, CDR2 YYNGEE. The CDR3 consists of 15 residues. V dropped 0 bases and J dropped 5 bases, with 14 bases sitting between them. Here the CDR3 reads CASSVEGFPGETQYF. The CDR3 nucleotides are TGTGCCAGCAGCGTAGAAGGCTTCCCCGGGGAGACCCAGTACTTC.

The chain joins TRBV10-2 to TRBJ2-3; 7 nucleotides line up with TRBD2. This CDR3 is 13 amino acids long. Trimming took 10 bases from V and 5 from J; bases not matched to a gene: 9. The germline gives CDR1 WSHSY, CDR2 SAAADI. The CDR3 loop is CATDGLVEDTQYF. In DNA, the CDR3 is TGCGCCACCGACGGACTAGTAGAAGATACGCAGTATTTT.

The chain is built from TRBV9 and TRBJ1-1, with D perhaps TRBD1 (5 bases). Deletions cut 0 bases from V and 4 bases from J, with 13 bases between. CDR3 size: 15 residues. Germline assignment: CDR1 SGDLS and CDR2 YYNGEE. CDR3 in DNA: TGTGCCAGCAGCGTAGCGTCCGACAGAGGCACTGAAGCTTTCTTT. Amino acids: CASSVASDRGTEAFF.

The rearrangement links TRBV5-5 to TRBJ2-5, with D possibly matching TRBD1 (5 bases). Germline lookup yields CDR1 SGHKS and CDR2 YYEKEE (reference sequence). The length of the CDR3 is 15 residues. With 0 bases removed from V and 2 bases from J, the gap between germline ends came to 11 bases. The CDR3 here is CASSLAGDRQETQYF. The CDR3 nucleotides are TGTGCCAGCAGCTTGGCCGGCGACAGACAAGAGACCCAGTACTTC. The whole variable domain, remainder taken from reference TRBV5-5 and TRBJ2-5, is DAGVTQSPTHLIKTRGQQVTLRCSPISGHKSVSWYQQVLGQGPQFIFQYYEKEERGRGNFPDRFSARQFPNYSSELNVNALLLGDSALYLCASSLAGDRQETQYFGPGTRLLVL.

This clone came up many times. V usage is TRBV5-8 and J usage is TRBJ2-1, with 11 bases identical to TRBD2. Germline V gene sequence: CDR1 SGHTS, CDR2 YDEGEE. V shed 6 bases, J shed 6 bases, and the junction held 8 bases outside the gene matches. The CDR3 sequence is 15 residues long. The CDR3 DNA sequence: TGTGCCAGCACCGCGGGGACTAGCGGAACCAATGAGCAGTTCTTC. Its protein is CASTAGTSGTNEQFF.

The V gene is TRBV19, the J gene TRBJ2-5; maybe TRBD1 (5 bases). Germline CDR1 reads LNHDA; CDR2 reads SQIVND (reference sequence). The CDR3 is made up of 15 amino acids. V lost 3 bases, J lost 3 bases, and 14 bases lay in between. DNA of the CDR3: TGTGCCAGTAGTATCCCTTGGGCAGGGAAAGAGACCCAGTACTTC. Amino acids: CASSIPWAGKETQYF. Full variable domain (remainder filled in from reference TRBV19 and TRBJ2-5): DGGITQSPKYLFRKEGQNVTLSCEQNLNHDAMYWYRQDPGQGLRLIYYSQIVNDFQKGDIAEGYSVSREKKESFPLTVTSAQKNPTAFYLCASSIPWAGKETQYFGPGTRLLVL.

This chain uses TRBV9 with TRBJ1-1; the match to TRBD1 covers 7 bases. J gave up 4 bases and V 4 bases, and 4 bases lay outside the gene matches. The CDR3 spans 13 residues. In germline, CDR1 is SGDLS, CDR2 YYNGEE. The CDR3 coding sequence is TGTGCCAGCAGCCCCCAGGGGGGCACTGAAGCTTTCTTT. Translated, it gives CASSPQGGTEAFF. The whole variable domain, filled in from reference TRBV9 and TRBJ1-1, reads DSGVTQTPKHLITATGQRVTLRCSPRSGDLSVYWYQQSLDQGLQFLIQYYNGEERAKGNILERFSAQQFPDLHSELNLSSLELGDSALYFCASSPQGGTEAFFGQGTRLTVV.

The chain links TRBV9 to TRBJ2-7; 8 nucleotides agree with TRBD1. The ends lost 3 bases at V and 6 bases at J; junction bases unmatched: 11. The CDR3 spans 15 residues. The germline V gene encodes CDR1 SGDLS and CDR2 YYNGEE. CDR3 DNA: TGTGCCAGCAGCGCCTCAGGGGGCGGGCTGGCCGAGCAGTACTTC. Translation: CASSASGGGLAEQYF.

The chain carries TRBV11-2 and TRBJ2-7; D remains unclear. From germline, CDR1 is SGHAT and CDR2 FQNNGV. This CDR3 contains 12 residues. Trimming shortened V by 0 bases and J by 4 bases, and 4 bases separated the two germline ends. For the CDR3, the DNA is TGTGCCAGCAGCTTAGATCGGTACGAGCAGTACTTC. Its translation is CASSLDRYEQYF.

A few counts support this clone. The chain carries TRBV27 and TRBJ2-7, with 8 bases matching TRBD1. The CDR3 loop spans 16 amino acids. With 5 bases clipped from V and 4 bases from J, the junction kept 13 bases outside the gene matches. Germline assignment: CDR1 MNHEY and CDR2 SMNVEV (reference sequence). Written as DNA, the CDR3 is TGTGCCAGCAGTGCACAGGGGGTTTCGGTCATATACGAGCAGTACTTC. Residues: CASSAQGVSVIYEQYF.

The CDR3 here is CASSQDRGTDQPQHF. CDR3 sequence (DNA): TGTGCCAGCAGTCAGGACAGGGGCACCGATCAGCCCCAGCATTTT. This chain joins TRBV6-5 and TRBJ1-5; 9 positions match TRBD1. Germline lookup yields CDR1 MNHEY and CDR2 SVGAGI. Trimming at V came to 5 bases and at J to 5 bases, leaving 7 bases not matched to a gene. The CDR3 extends over 15 amino acids.

The chain joins TRBV7-8 to TRBJ2-5, with 12 bases identical to TRBD1. J was trimmed by 5 bases and V by 5 bases; bases with no gene match: 6. The CDR3 consists of 15 residues. In germline, CDR1 is SGHVS, CDR2 FQNEAQ. This CDR3 reads CASSTRDRGRETQYF. The CDR3 coding sequence is TGTGCCAGCAGCACACGGGACAGGGGGCGGGAGACCCAGTACTTC.

The chain recombines TRBV28 with TRBJ1-6; maybe TRBD1 (6 bases). Germline V gene lookup returns CDR1 MDHEN and CDR2 SYDVKM. The CDR3 consists of 15 residues. The V end was cut by 3 bases, the J end by 8 bases, with 14 bases between. In DNA, the CDR3 is TGTGCCAGCAGTTTCCCCCCGGGACACGATTCACCCCTCCACTTT. It encodes CASSFPPGHDSPLHF.

The chain links TRBV28 to TRBJ2-7; 7 bases match TRBD1. The CDR3 is 13 amino acids. CDR1 and CDR2 from the germline V gene are MDHEN and SYDVKM. V shed 6 bases, J shed 3 bases, and the junction held 5 bases outside the gene matches. CDR3 coding DNA: TGTGCCAGCAGGCCGACAGGGCGCTACGAGCAGTACTTC. The encoded protein is CASRPTGRYEQYF.

This rearrangement joins TRBV19 to TRBJ1-1; D not certain. Trimming removed 9 bases at V and 0 bases at J, with 11 bases between. Germline CDR1 LNHDA, CDR2 SQIVND (reference sequence). The CDR3 length is 13 residues. The CDR3: CASRGVMNTEAFF. The CDR3 DNA sequence: TGTGCCAGCCGAGGTGTAATGAACACTGAAGCTTTCTTT.